This TCR beta chain came from a study of blood T cell repertoires in COVID-19. Profiling relied on immunoSEQ multiplex PCR, and the TCRdb table lists in-frame clones only, not all of them. The sample has 200,000 to 300,000 clones, roughly four fifths seen once; the top ten hold 1.5% to 2%. V lost 2 bases and J lost 3, with 8 bases in between. Looked up from germline, CDR1 is WSHSY and CDR2 is SAAADI. This CDR3 is 14 amino acids long. The TCR was taken from a man aged 30-40 years who had recovered from COVID-19. This chain links TRBV10-2 with TRBJ1-3; D is possibly TRBD1 (5 bases). The specimen sequenced was peripheral blood. This CDR3 is CASSEPGNGNTIYF. CDR3 DNA sequence: TGCGCCAGCAGTGAGCCAGGGAATGGAAACACCATATATTTT.